The 25 T cell receptor beta chains below come from one sample, sequenced in a study of blood T cell repertoires in COVID-19. Sequencing was performed with immunoSEQ multiplex PCR; in TCRdb, only in-frame clones are kept and a portion is missing. The profile shows about 190,000 clones, around 83% of them singletons. Sample: peripheral blood. All receptors come from a woman aged 40 to 55 with acute or convalescent COVID-19.

The V gene is TRBV29-1, the J gene TRBJ2-3; 7 positions agree with TRBD2. Germline V gives CDR1 SQVTM, CDR2 ANQGSEA. Trimming took 6 bases from V and 0 from J; bases not matched to a gene: 6. The length of the CDR3 is 14 residues. CDR3 DNA sequence: TGCAGCGTACTAGCGACGGCTAGCACAGATACGCAGTATTTT. This translates into CSVLATASTDTQYF.

The chain recombines TRBV9 with TRBJ1-1, with 9 positions matching TRBD1. J was trimmed by 7 bases and V by 3 bases; bases with no gene match: 10. The germline gives CDR1 SGDLS, CDR2 YYNGEE. The CDR3 totals 15 residues. CDR3 residues: CASSAGPGTGFEAFF. The CDR3 bases are TGTGCCAGCAGCGCGGGACCCGGGACAGGGTTTGAAGCTTTCTTT. The entire variable domain, with the rest obtained from reference TRBV9 and TRBJ1-1, is as follows: DSGVTQTPKHLITATGQRVTLRCSPRSGDLSVYWYQQSLDQGLQFLIQYYNGEERAKGNILERFSAQQFPDLHSELNLSSLELGDSALYFCASSAGPGTGFEAFFGQGTRLTVV.

A few counts support this clone. V and J are TRBV4-1 and TRBJ1-2, with D perhaps TRBD1 (6 bases). This CDR3 has 15 residues. Trimming left V 3 bases short and J 5 bases short, with 16 bases between. Per the germline V gene, CDR1 is MGHRA and CDR2 is YSYEKL. CDR3 in DNA: TGCGCCAGCAGCCACGCCGAGCGGCAGGGGTATGGCTACACCTTC. This encodes CASSHAERQGYGYTF.

The chain has TRBV28 and TRBJ2-2; no clear D. V dropped 6 bases and J dropped 0 bases, with 11 bases sitting between them. The CDR3 totals 15 residues. Germline lookup yields CDR1 MDHEN and CDR2 SYDVKM. The CDR3 here is CASSPSSSNTGELFF. CDR3 bases: TGTGCCAGCAGCCCCAGTTCTTCGAACACCGGGGAGCTGTTTTTT.

The chain is built from TRBV13 and TRBJ1-2; D not resolved. The length of the CDR3 is 14 residues. V was pared by 2 bases and J by 8 bases, with 15 bases between. Germline-derived CDR1 and CDR2 are PRHDT and FYEKMQ (reference sequence). The CDR3 protein is CASSLTAGQRGYTF. As DNA, the CDR3 is TGTGCCAGCAGCTTAACCGCAGGCCAGAGAGGCTACACCTTC.

The chain carries TRBV30 and TRBJ2-1; 9 positions match TRBD2. Germline CDR1 GTSNPN, CDR2 SVGIG (reference sequence). The junction had 7 bases not matched to a gene; V was cut back by 2 bases and J by 8 bases. The CDR3 has 14 amino acids. CDR3: CAWSRLAVSHEQFF. The CDR3 coding sequence is TGTGCCTGGAGTAGACTAGCGGTTTCCCATGAGCAGTTCTTC. The full variable domain, completed using reference TRBV30 and TRBJ2-1, is SQTIHQWPATLVQPVGSPLSLECTVEGTSNPNLYWYRQAAGRGLQLLFYSVGIGQISSEVPQNLSASRPQDRQFILSSKKLLLSDSGFYLCAWSRLAVSHEQFFGPGTRLTVL.

The CDR3 DNA sequence: TGTGCCAGCAGCCCGCCCCGGACAGGGTTTAACTATGGCTACACCTTC. Protein product: CASSPPRTGFNYGYTF. This chain uses TRBV7-2 with TRBJ1-2; 8 nucleotides agree with TRBD1. CDR1 SGHTA and CDR2 FQGNSA come from the germline V gene. This CDR3 has 16 residues. The J segment lost 1 base and the V segment lost 5 bases, leaving 9 bases of the junction unmatched.

J is TRBJ2-3 and V is TRBV7-2; no clear D gene. Germline lookup yields CDR1 SGHTA and CDR2 FQGNSA. CDR3 size: 13 residues. Trimming took off 3 bases at V and 1 base at J, with 5 bases between the two ends. As DNA, the CDR3 is TGTGCCAGCAGCTTCTTCGGCACAGATACGCAGTATTTT. It is translated as CASSFFGTDTQYF.

This clone appeared a few times. The chain couples TRBV2 to TRBJ2-1, with 8 bases matching TRBD2. Germline-derived CDR1 and CDR2 are SNHLY and FYNNEI. V shed 6 bases and J 2 bases; nucleotides not matched to a gene: 3. The CDR3 loop spans 14 amino acids. DNA of the CDR3: TGTGCCAGCAGAGGGACTAGTGCCTACAATGAGCAGTTCTTC. The encoded protein is CASRGTSAYNEQFF.

In this sample, this clone turned up once. This chain joins TRBV6-5 and TRBJ2-1; maybe TRBD1 (6 bases). CDR3 length: 12 residues. The germline CDR1 and CDR2 sequences are MNHEY and SVGAGI. Trimming left V 4 bases short and J 8 bases short, with 9 bases between. The DNA for the CDR3 is TGTGCCAGCAGTTTCAGGGGATATGAGCAGTTCTTC. Encoded protein: CASSFRGYEQFF.

The rearrangement joins TRBV5-1 to TRBJ2-5; tentatively, D is TRBD1 (5 bases). Germline V CDR1 and CDR2: SGHRS, YFSETQ. The V end lost 0 bases, the J end lost 4 bases, and 16 bases lay between the germline ends. This CDR3 comprises 16 residues. Written as DNA, the CDR3 is TGCGCCAGCAGCTTGGGATCAGGGCCCTCAAGAGAGACCCAGTACTTC. Translated: CASSLGSGPSRETQYF.

A few counts support this clone. The chain carries TRBV23-1 and TRBJ2-2; 9 bases are a match to TRBD1. TRBV23-1 is given ORF status, its function remaining uncertain. V was pared by 5 bases and J by 6 bases, with 7 bases of the junction left unmatched. The CDR3 has 15 amino acids. The CDR3 is CASSNRGRGAGELFF. The DNA for the CDR3 is TGCGCCAGCAGTAACAGGGGGCGCGGTGCCGGGGAGCTGTTTTTT.

The V and J genes are TRBV28 and TRBJ1-5; D perhaps matches TRBD1 (5 bases). This CDR3 spans 12 amino acids. Germline V lookup: CDR1 MDHEN, CDR2 SYDVKM. The V gene lost 8 bases and the J gene lost 8 bases, with 13 bases spanning the gap. CDR3 sequence: CASQGLVEPQHF. CDR3 bases: TGTGCCAGCCAGGGCCTGGTGGAGCCCCAGCATTTT.

This clone was seen a single time. The chain recombines TRBV19 with TRBJ2-5; 7 bases match TRBD2. The J segment lost 1 base and the V segment lost 4 bases, leaving 6 bases of the junction unmatched. Germline V gene data show CDR1 as LNHDA and CDR2 as SQIVND (reference sequence). This CDR3 is built from 15 residues. The CDR3 reads CASSTTLAVQETQYF. The CDR3 coding sequence is TGTGCCAGTAGTACAACTCTAGCGGTCCAAGAGACCCAGTACTTC.

V and J are TRBV28 and TRBJ2-7; the match to TRBD1 covers 9 bases. The length of the CDR3 is 14 residues. Germline CDR1 MDHEN, CDR2 SYDVKM. Trimming took 6 bases from V and 3 from J; bases not matched to a gene: 6. The chain's CDR3 is CASRSPGQGYEQYF. In nucleotides, the CDR3 is TGTGCCAGCAGATCTCCGGGACAGGGCTACGAGCAGTACTTC. The variable domain in full, with the rest retrieved from reference TRBV28 and TRBJ2-7, is DVKVTQSSRYLVKRTGEKVFLECVQDMDHENMFWYRQDPGLGLRLIYFSYDVKMKEKGDIPEGYSVSREKKERFSLILESASTNQTSMYLCASRSPGQGYEQYFGPGTRLTVT.

The chain recombines TRBV11-2 with TRBJ2-1, with 8 bases identical to TRBD1. Germline loops: CDR1 SGHAT, CDR2 FQNNGV. The CDR3 is 16 amino acids. The trim removed 3 bases at V and 2 bases at J, leaving 6 bases unmatched. The DNA of the CDR3 is TGTGCCAGCAGCTTGCTACTGGGACAGGCCTACAATGAGCAGTTCTTC. Its protein is CASSLLLGQAYNEQFF.

The CDR3 DNA reads TGTGCCAGCAGCCCGGTCAGTGGGGGGTCACCCCTCCACTTT. It specifies CASSPVSGGSPLHF. The chain links TRBV7-9 to TRBJ1-6; possibly TRBD1 for D (5 bases). Trimming cost V 5 bases and J 10 bases, with 15 bases left between them. This CDR3 is 14 amino acids long. Per the germline V gene, CDR1 is SEHNR and CDR2 is FQNEAQ (reference sequence). Looking up the rest from reference TRBV7-9 and TRBJ1-6 gives the full variable domain: DTGVSQNPRHKITKRGQNVTFRCDPISEHNRLYWYRQTLGQGPEFLTYFQNEAQLEKSRLLSDRFSAERPKGSFSTLEIQRTEQGDSAMYLCASSPVSGGSPLHFGNGTRLTVT.

The chain couples TRBV5-1 to TRBJ2-1; 10 positions match TRBD2. With V trimmed by 4 bases and J by 4 bases, 11 bases remained unmatched. Germline V gene sequence: CDR1 SGHRS, CDR2 YFSETQ. This CDR3 comprises 17 residues. In nucleotides, the CDR3 is TGCGCCAGCAGCCCCATGGGGTCTAGCGGGGGTTACAATGAGCAGTTCTTC. Translating it yields CASSPMGSSGGYNEQFF. The variable domain in full, completed from reference TRBV5-1 and TRBJ2-1, reads KAGVTQTPRYLIKTRGQQVTLSCSPISGHRSVSWYQQTPGQGLQFLFEYFSETQRNKGNFPGRFSGRQFSNSRSEMNVSTLELGDSALYLCASSPMGSSGGYNEQFFGPGTRLTVL.

This clone was seen more than once but under ten times. The rearrangement joins TRBV28 to TRBJ1-2; a weak D match, TRBD1 (5 bases). The ends were cut back, 4 bases at V and 4 bases at J, with 13 bases in the middle. The V gene's germline CDR1 is MDHEN and CDR2 SYDVKM. There are 14 residues in the CDR3. The CDR3 sequence is CASSWAGVSYGYTF. The DNA of the CDR3 is TGTGCCAGCAGTTGGGCGGGGGTTAGCTATGGCTACACCTTC.

The chain uses TRBV15 and TRBJ1-5, with D possibly TRBD1 on 6 matching bases. The CDR3 extends over 16 amino acids. V was pared by 3 bases and J by 3 bases, with 15 bases between. CDR1 is LNHNV, CDR2 YYDKDF, per germline (reference sequence). The CDR3 spells CATSSLSRGVNQPQHF. DNA for the CDR3: TGTGCCACCAGCAGCCTGAGCAGGGGCGTCAATCAGCCCCAGCATTTT.

V gene TRBV7-9 combines with J gene TRBJ1-3; TRBD1 aligns across 7 bases. The germline V gene has CDR1 SEHNR and CDR2 FQNEAQ (reference sequence). There are 12 residues in the CDR3. J was trimmed by 8 bases and V by 5 bases; bases with no gene match: 3. CDR3 sequence (DNA): TGTGCCAGCAGCCCAGGGGGGTACACCATATATTTT. Translation: CASSPGGYTIYF.

The chain carries TRBV5-5 and TRBJ2-1; 7 positions match TRBD1. After removal of 2 bases from V and 10 bases from J, the junction contained 6 bases not matched to a gene. The CDR3 extends over 13 amino acids. Germline values: CDR1 SGHKS, CDR2 YYEKEE (reference sequence). The CDR3 reads CASSLTGEEEQFF. In DNA form, the CDR3 reads TGTGCCAGCAGCTTAACAGGGGAAGAAGAGCAGTTCTTC. The whole variable domain, remainder taken from reference TRBV5-5 and TRBJ2-1, is DAGVTQSPTHLIKTRGQQVTLRCSPISGHKSVSWYQQVLGQGPQFIFQYYEKEERGRGNFPDRFSARQFPNYSSELNVNALLLGDSALYLCASSLTGEEEQFFGPGTRLTVL.

The chain combines TRBV12-5 with TRBJ2-1; 9 nucleotides agree with TRBD2. The CDR3 runs 15 residues. V lost 1 base to trimming and J lost 5 bases; unmatched junction nucleotides: 3. Germline lookup yields CDR1 LGHNT and CDR2 FRNRAP. CDR3 sequence reads: CASGLGLADNNEQFF. As DNA, the CDR3 is TGTGCTAGTGGTTTGGGACTAGCGGACAACAATGAGCAGTTCTTC. Filled out from reference TRBV12-5 and TRBJ2-1, the complete variable domain reads DARVTQTPRHKVTEMGQEVTMRCQPILGHNTVFWYRQTMMQGLELLAYFRNRAPLDDSGMPKDRFSAEMPDATLATLKIQPSEPRDSAVYFCASGLGLADNNEQFFGPGTRLTVL.

The chain combines TRBV5-6 with TRBJ2-3; TRBD1 agrees at 8 bases. V lost 5 bases to trimming and J lost 6 bases; unmatched junction nucleotides: 14. Germline loops: CDR1 SGHDT, CDR2 YYEEEE. This CDR3 is 16 amino acids long. This CDR3 is CASRPTGGWISDTQYF. Here the CDR3 DNA reads TGTGCCAGCAGACCTACAGGGGGGTGGATTAGTGATACGCAGTATTTT.

This clone has just a few counts. The rearrangement joins TRBV6-1 to TRBJ2-7, with 7 bases aligning to TRBD1. The J segment lost 3 bases and the V segment lost 1 base, leaving 3 bases of the junction unmatched. This CDR3 is built from 14 residues. Germline CDR1 is MNHNS and CDR2 is SASEGT. The CDR3 protein is CASSEVGQSYEQYF. CDR3 in DNA: TGTGCCAGCAGTGAAGTGGGACAGAGCTACGAGCAGTACTTC.